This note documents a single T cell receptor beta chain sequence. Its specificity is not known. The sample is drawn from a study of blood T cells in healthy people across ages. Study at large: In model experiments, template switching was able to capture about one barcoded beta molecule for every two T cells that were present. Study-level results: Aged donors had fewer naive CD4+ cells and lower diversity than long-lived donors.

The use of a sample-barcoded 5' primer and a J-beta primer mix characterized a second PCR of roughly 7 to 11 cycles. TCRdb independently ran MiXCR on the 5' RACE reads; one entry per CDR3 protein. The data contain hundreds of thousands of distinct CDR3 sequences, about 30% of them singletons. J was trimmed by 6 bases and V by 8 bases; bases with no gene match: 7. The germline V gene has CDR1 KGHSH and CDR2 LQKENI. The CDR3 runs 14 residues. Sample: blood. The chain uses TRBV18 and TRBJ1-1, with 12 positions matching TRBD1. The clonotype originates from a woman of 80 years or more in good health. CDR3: CASGWDRGLSEAFF. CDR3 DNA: TGTGCCAGCGGGTGGGACAGGGGGCTGTCTGAAGCTTTCTTT.